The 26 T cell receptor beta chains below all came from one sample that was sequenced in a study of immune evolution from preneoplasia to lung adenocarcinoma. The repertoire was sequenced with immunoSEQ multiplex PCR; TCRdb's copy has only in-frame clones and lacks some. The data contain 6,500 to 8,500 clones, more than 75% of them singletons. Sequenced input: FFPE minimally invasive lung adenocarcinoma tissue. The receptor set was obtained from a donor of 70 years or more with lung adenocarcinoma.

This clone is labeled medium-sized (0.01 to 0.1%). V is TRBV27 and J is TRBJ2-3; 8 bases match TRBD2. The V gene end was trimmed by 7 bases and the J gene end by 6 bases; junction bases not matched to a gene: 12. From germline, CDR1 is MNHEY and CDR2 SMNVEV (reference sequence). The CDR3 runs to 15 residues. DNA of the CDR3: TGTGCCAGCAATCCGGGAGGGCCCGGTGGGGATACGCAGTATTTT. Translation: CASNPGGPGGDTQYF.

CDR3 region: CASDPGLAGNEQFF. CDR3 nucleotides: TGTGCCAGCGACCCGGGACTAGCGGGAAATGAGCAGTTCTTC. The genes are TRBV2 and TRBJ2-1; TRBD2 matches at 13 bases. The CDR3 length is 14 residues. V lost 8 bases, J lost 7 bases, and 5 bases stayed unmatched. The germline gives CDR1 SNHLY, CDR2 FYNNEI.

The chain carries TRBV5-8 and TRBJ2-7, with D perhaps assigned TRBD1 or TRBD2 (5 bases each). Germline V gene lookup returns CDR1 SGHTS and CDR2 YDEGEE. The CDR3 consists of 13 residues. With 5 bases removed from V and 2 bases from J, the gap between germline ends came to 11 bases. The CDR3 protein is CASRLGGTYEQYF. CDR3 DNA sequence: TGTGCCAGCAGACTTGGGGGAACCTACGAGCAGTACTTC.

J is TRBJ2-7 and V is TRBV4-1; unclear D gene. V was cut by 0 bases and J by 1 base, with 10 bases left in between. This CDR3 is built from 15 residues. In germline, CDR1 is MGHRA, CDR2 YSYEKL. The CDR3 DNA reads TGCGCCAGCAGCCAAGAGTTAGCACTATCCTACGAGCAGTACTTC. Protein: CASSQELALSYEQYF.

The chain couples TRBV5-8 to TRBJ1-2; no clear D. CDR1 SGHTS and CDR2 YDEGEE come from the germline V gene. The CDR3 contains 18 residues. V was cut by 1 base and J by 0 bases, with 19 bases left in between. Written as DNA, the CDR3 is TGTGCCAGCAGCTTGTCCGTTTCCTGGACGCGTCCTAACTATGGCTACACCTTC. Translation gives CASSLSVSWTRPNYGYTF.

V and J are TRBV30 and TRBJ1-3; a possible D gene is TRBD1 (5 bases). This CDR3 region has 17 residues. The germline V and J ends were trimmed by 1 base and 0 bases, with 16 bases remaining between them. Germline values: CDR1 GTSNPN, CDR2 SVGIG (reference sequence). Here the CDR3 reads CAWSGGVRLSSGNTIYF. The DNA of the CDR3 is TGTGCCTGGAGTGGAGGGGTACGTTTATCCTCTGGAAACACCATATATTTT.

The CDR3 nucleotides are TGTGCCAGCAGTGGATTAACAGGGGAAAAACTGTTTTTT. Residues: CASSGLTGEKLFF. The V gene is TRBV2, the J gene TRBJ1-4; a weak D match, TRBD1 (6 bases). V lost 4 bases to trimming and J lost 8 bases, with 11 bases between them. CDR1 is SNHLY and CDR2 is FYNNEI in the germline V gene. The length of the CDR3 is 13 residues.

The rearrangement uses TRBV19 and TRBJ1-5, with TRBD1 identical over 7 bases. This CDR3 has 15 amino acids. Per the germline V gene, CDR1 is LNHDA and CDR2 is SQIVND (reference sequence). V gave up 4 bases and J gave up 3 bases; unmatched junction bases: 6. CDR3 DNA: TGTGCCAGTAGTACGCGGGACAGACCCAATCAGCCCCAGCATTTT. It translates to CASSTRDRPNQPQHF. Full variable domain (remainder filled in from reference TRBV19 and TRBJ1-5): DGGITQSPKYLFRKEGQNVTLSCEQNLNHDAMYWYRQDPGQGLRLIYYSQIVNDFQKGDIAEGYSVSREKKESFPLTVTSAQKNPTAFYLCASSTRDRPNQPQHFGDGTRLSIL.

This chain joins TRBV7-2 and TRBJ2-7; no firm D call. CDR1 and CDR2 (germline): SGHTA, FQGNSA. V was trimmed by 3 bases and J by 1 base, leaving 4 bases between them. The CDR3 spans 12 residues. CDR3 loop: CASSLISYEQYF. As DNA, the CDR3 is TGTGCCAGCAGCTTGATATCCTACGAGCAGTACTTC.

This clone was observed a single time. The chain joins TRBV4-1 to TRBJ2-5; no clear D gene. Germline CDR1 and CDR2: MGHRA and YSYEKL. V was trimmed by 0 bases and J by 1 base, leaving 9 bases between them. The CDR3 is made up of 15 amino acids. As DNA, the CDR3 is TGCGCCAGCAGCCAAGATGCGACACTCCAAGAGACCCAGTACTTC. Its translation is CASSQDATLQETQYF.

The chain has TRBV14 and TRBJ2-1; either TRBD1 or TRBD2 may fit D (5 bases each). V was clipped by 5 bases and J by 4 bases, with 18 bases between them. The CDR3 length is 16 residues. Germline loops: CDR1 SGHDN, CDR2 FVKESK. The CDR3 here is CASSYRPRGVYNEQFF. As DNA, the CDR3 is TGTGCCAGCAGCTACAGGCCGAGGGGTGTATACAATGAGCAGTTCTTC.

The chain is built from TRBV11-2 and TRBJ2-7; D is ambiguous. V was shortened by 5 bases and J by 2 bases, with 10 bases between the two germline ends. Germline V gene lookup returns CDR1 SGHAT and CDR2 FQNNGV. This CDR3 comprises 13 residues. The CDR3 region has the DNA TGTGCCAGCAGCCACGCCCCACCCTACGAGCAGTACTTC. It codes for CASSHAPPYEQYF.

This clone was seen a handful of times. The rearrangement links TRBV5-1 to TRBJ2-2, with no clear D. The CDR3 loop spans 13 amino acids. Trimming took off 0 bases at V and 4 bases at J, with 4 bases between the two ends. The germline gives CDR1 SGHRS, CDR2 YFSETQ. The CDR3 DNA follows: TGCGCCAGCAGCTTGGGTCTCACCGGGGAGCTGTTTTTT. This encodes CASSLGLTGELFF.

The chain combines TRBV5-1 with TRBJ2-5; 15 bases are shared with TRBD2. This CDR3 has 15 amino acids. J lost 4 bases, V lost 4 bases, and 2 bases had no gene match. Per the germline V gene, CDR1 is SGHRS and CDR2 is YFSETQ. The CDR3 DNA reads TGCGCCAGCAGCACGGGACTAGCGGGAGGAGAGACCCAGTACTTC. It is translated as CASSTGLAGGETQYF.

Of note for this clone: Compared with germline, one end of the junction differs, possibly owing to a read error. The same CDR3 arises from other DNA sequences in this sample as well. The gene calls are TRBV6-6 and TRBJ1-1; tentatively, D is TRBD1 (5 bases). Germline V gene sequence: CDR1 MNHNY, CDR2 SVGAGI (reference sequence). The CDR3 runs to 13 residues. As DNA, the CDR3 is TGTGCCAGCAGCATACCAGGGAACACTGAGGCTTTCTTT. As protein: CASSIPGNTEAFF.

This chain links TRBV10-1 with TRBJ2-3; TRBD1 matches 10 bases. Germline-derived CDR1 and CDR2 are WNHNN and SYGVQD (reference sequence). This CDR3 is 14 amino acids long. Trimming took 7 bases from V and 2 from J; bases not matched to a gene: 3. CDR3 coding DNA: TGCGCCAGCACCGGGACAGGGGTCACAGATACGCAGTATTTT. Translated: CASTGTGVTDTQYF.

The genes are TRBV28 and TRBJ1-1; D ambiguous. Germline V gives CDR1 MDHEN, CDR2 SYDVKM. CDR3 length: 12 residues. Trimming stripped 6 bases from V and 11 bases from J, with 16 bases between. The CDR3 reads CASSQSFFYAFF. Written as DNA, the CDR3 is TGTGCCAGCAGCCAGTCGTTTTTTTACGCTTTCTTT.

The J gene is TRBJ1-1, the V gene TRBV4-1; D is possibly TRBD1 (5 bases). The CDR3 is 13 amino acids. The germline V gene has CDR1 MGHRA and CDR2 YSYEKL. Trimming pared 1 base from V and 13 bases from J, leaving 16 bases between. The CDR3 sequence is CASSQVGGWLGFF. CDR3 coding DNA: TGCGCCAGCAGCCAAGTCGGGGGGTGGTTGGGTTTCTTT.

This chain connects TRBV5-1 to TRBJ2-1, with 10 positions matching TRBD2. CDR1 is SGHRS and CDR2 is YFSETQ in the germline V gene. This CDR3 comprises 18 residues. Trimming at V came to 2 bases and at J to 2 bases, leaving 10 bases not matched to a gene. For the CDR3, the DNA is TGCGCCAGCAGCTTATCCCGGACTAGCGGAACCCCCTACAATGAGCAGTTCTTC. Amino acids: CASSLSRTSGTPYNEQFF.

CDR3 in amino acids: CAISETNEPQHF. DNA of the CDR3: TGTGCCATCAGCGAGACTAATGAGCCCCAGCATTTT. J is TRBJ1-5 and V is TRBV10-3; D is uncertain. The CDR3 spans 12 residues. Trimming left V 6 bases short and J 8 bases short, with 11 bases between. CDR1 is ENHRY and CDR2 is SYGVKD in the germline V gene.

This chain's CDR3 is CASCGQGDYEQYF. The DNA of the CDR3 is TGTGCCAGCTGCGGCCAGGGGGACTACGAGCAGTACTTC. The chain has TRBV11-2 and TRBJ2-7; 7 bases are shared with TRBD1. Trimming removed 8 bases from V and 3 bases from J; junction bases left unmatched: 7. This CDR3 contains 13 residues. Germline CDR1 and CDR2: SGHAT and FQNNGV. The variable domain in full, completed from reference TRBV11-2 and TRBJ2-7, reads EAGVAQSPRYKIIEKRQSVAFWCNPISGHATLYWYQQILGQGPKLLIQFQNNGVVDDSQLPKDRFSAERLKGVDSTLKIQPAKLEDSAVYLCASCGQGDYEQYFGPGTRLTVT.

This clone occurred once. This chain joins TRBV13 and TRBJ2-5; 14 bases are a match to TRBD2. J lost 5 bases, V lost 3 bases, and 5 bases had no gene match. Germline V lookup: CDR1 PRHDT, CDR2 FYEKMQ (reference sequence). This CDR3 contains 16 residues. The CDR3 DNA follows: TGTGCCAGCAGCTTCGGACTAGCGGGAGGTCTGGAGACCCAGTACTTC. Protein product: CASSFGLAGGLETQYF.

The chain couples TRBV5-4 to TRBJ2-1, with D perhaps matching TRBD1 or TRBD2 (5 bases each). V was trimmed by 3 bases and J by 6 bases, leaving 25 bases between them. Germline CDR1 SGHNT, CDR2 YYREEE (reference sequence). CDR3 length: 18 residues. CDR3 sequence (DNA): TGTGCCAGCAGCTCACCGTCTAGAGCGGCCCAGGGAAGCAATGAGCAGTTCTTC. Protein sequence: CASSSPSRAAQGSNEQFF. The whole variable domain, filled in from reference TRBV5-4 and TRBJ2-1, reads ETGVTQSPTHLIKTRGQQVTLRCSSQSGHNTVSWYQQALGQGPQFIFQYYREEENGRGNFPPRFSGLQFPNYSSELNVNALELDDSALYLCASSSPSRAAQGSNEQFFGPGTRLTVL.

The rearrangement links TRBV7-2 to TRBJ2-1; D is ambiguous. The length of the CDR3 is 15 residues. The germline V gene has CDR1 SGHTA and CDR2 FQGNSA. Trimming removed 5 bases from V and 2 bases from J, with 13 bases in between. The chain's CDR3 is CASSPGPSTYNEQFF. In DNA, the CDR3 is TGTGCCAGCAGCCCCGGGCCCTCAACCTACAATGAGCAGTTCTTC.

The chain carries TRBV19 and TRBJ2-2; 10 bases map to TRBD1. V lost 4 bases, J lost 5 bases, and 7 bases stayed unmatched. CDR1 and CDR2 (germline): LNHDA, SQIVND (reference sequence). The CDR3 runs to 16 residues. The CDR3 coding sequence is TGTGCCAGTAGTACCCTGACAGGGGGCGAAACCGGGGAGCTGTTTTTT. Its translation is CASSTLTGGETGELFF.

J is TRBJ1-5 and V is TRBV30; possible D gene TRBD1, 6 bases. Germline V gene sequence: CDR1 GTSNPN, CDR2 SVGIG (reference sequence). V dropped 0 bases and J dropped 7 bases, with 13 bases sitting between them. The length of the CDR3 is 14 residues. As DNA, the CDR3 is TGTGCCTGGAGTGTAGGGGGGAAGGAACAGCCCCAGCATTTT. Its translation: CAWSVGGKEQPQHF.